This T cell receptor (beta chain) was retrieved from a study of cytomegalovirus exposure and HLA in healthy donors (dated by TCRdb to the late 2010s). Background on the whole study: According to an earlier analysis of 550 to 750 of the donors, some 180 million T cells yielded 90 million to 130 million unique TCR beta sequences and 276 Gb of sequence data. An early release covering more than 500 HLA-typed donors comprised about 290 gigabases of sequencing data and 85 million or so unique TCR sequences. The genetic ancestry cluster associated with self-reported Caucasian donors included around 76% of the roughly 400 genotyped donors. The study was designed to test whether signatures of past pathogen exposure could be identified by cataloging public T cell receptors. Using immunosequencing, the study profiled T cell repertoires from roughly 650 subjects and related those repertoires to cytomegalovirus serostatus. Besides the first cohort of 550 to 750 subjects, a separate validation cohort made up of 120 different subjects was used. The study combined high-throughput TCR immunosequencing, statistical association of individual TCRs with disease status, and machine learning to predict cytomegalovirus infection status. A later analysis re-analyzed previously published TCR beta repertoires from approximately 700 donors and added high-resolution HLA genotyping to study TCR occurrence patterns. In the later analysis, no new phenotypic data were used to find candidate immune exposures; instead, reliance was placed on TCR beta sequences and their occurrence across donors. An earlier analysis of some 600 of the donors applied high-throughput TCR beta sequencing to assess whether each TCR beta V gene segment acted as functional or pseudogenic. Donor age, sex, ethnicity and CMV serostatus were compiled together with the repertoire data. Genome-wide SNP genotypes for about 55% of the roughly 670 donors were used in a later genetic analysis, which treated that subset as a discovery cohort. Every discovery cohort repertoire had been produced on one sequencing platform. HLA typing included class I and class II loci at four-digit resolution. Typing coverage differed by locus: A, B, C, DRB1 and DQB1 were typed in roughly 620-630 donors, DQA1 in roughly 510, DPA1 in roughly 590, and DPB1 in roughly 450. A handful of DR-DQ haplotypes were treated as single units for association and clustering because of strong linkage in the cohort. Among 300 to 500 genotyped donors of the cohort, an average of about 240,000 unique TCR beta nucleotide sequences was sequenced per donor, of which about 19% were non-productive. The full study reports these points: At a false discovery rate of 0.05, a later analysis linked 16,000 or so TCR beta sequences to specific HLA alleles. In a later analysis, the rate of TCR association differed among HLA loci, with DRB1 alleles having the most associated TCRs and HLA-C alleles having the fewest. Across donors, most TCR sequences were observed very rarely, whereas some public TCRs were present in many individuals. A further reported finding was that TCR beta sequences accurately predicted the HLA-A and HLA-B alleles for most subjects in the first cohort. When HLA alleles, especially DR and DQ, strongly co-occurred, attributing TCR associations to individual alleles was difficult. For the cohort, immune exposure information was limited to CMV serostatus. The presence/absence analyses assumed that sequencing depth was roughly uniform across donors, and that assumption may not be true. In an earlier analysis of 450 to 750 of the donors, most TCR beta V segments appeared in productive rearrangements about 90% or about 30% of the time, broadly matching IMGT annotations. A few of the identified cytomegalovirus-associated TCR beta chains were confirmed in vitro to be specific for cytomegalovirus antigens. According to the authors, the approach could potentially be generalized to other disease states and immunological phenotypes. A group of highly shared sequence variants was considered likely to be a technical artifact of the sequencing pipeline. According to a later analysis, parvovirus B19, influenza, CMV and Epstein-Barr virus appeared linked to several top co-occurrence clusters. In a later genetic analysis, fewer N-insertions in productive TCRs were reported among donors in an Asian-associated ancestry cluster than the approximately 670-donor mean. A later analysis found that HLA-associated TCR beta chains were more clonally expanded and had lower generation probabilities than equally common non-associated chains. In a later analysis, most CMV-associated TCR beta chains were found to appear HLA-restricted, with HLA associations seemingly driven largely by CMV exposure. Linkage disequilibrium might explain the correlated functional status among segregating V segments, but an unknown experimental factor could not be excluded. The classifier was reported to diagnose cytomegalovirus status with high specificity and sensitivity in both the original cohort and the validation cohort. Because counts were too low, roughly 17 rarely observed V segments, including chromosome 9 orphons, were left out of the earlier analysis of roughly 600 of the donors. In the study, 150 to 200 TCR beta chains were listed as associated with cytomegalovirus. The 87-base-pair reads could not distinguish some IMGT-functional V segments, including TRBV6-2 and TRBV6-3, so those segments were excluded. Only TCR beta chains were sequenced in this cohort, and the absence of alpha or paired-chain data limited detectable features. A later genetic analysis associated a missense DCLRE1C variant with V-gene and J-gene trimming of TCR beta chains, and an independent cohort replicated the association. Because HLA typing was unavailable for some donors at each locus, only the typed subset was used in association tests.

The library was generated by the immunoSEQ multiplex PCR assay. The multiplex PCR relied on a mix of 60 forward primers for TCR Vbeta segments and 13 reverse primers for TCR Jbeta segments. The CDR3 region of rearranged TCR beta genes was amplified from genomic DNA with a multiplex PCR assay. Amplified TCR beta libraries were sequenced as 87-base-pair reads on the Illumina HiSeq System. Per the original workflow: A later analysis counted tens of millions of unique TCR beta chains across the 650 to 700 repertoires, and around 9.9 million of these chains were shared by at least two donors. Raw reads were error-corrected and collapsed into unique sequences by a nearest-neighbor algorithm in which closely related sequences were merged to remove PCR and sequencing errors. Alignment of CDR3 sequences to IMGT reference sequences was used to assign V, D and J gene segments. For a sequence to be retained, a match of at least six nucleotides was required to both a V gene segment and a J gene segment. Rearrangements were classified as productive when the CDR3 lacked stop codons and remained in frame with V and J, and all other rearrangements were classified as non-productive. CDR3 was defined by IMGT convention, running from the second conserved V-encoded cysteine to the conserved J-encoded phenylalanine. In an earlier analysis of more than 550 of the donors, sequences lacking an unambiguous match to a single V gene segment were excluded. An earlier analysis of around 600 of the donors classified V segments as functional when productive rearrangements were above 56.7% and as segregating when the standard deviation between donors was above 5%. A statistical classification framework was developed to diagnose cytomegalovirus status using the catalog of TCR beta chain sequences. In a later analysis, V and J genes were assigned by comparing TCR nucleotide sequences against IMGT/GENE-DB human TR gene sequences. A later analysis assigned CDR3 sequences and most-parsimonious VDJ recombination scenarios with the TCRdist pipeline. In a later analysis, every TCR beta chain was defined by the combination of its CDR3 amino acid sequence and its V-gene family, and reads without a unique V-gene family were dropped. As a way to deal with suspected cross-contamination and a sequencing artifact, a later analysis dropped roughly 600 nucleotide sequences that were highly shared and had low generation probability. A later analysis calculated a clonal expansion index for each public chain from normalized within-repertoire ranks of inferred template counts. A later analysis computed generation probabilities with a VDJ recombination model fitted to out-of-frame rearrangements, and checked the results against IGoR. A later analysis scored TCR-TCR, TCR-HLA and TCR-CMV co-occurrence with hypergeometric tests, applying a repertoire-size bias correction to TCR pairs. To estimate false discovery rates, a later analysis permuted the HLA or CMV assignments 20 times. In a later analysis, co-occurring TCRs were grouped using DBSCAN, with TCRdist sequence similarity added in when clustering inside HLA-allele-positive subsets. Co-occurrence clustering excluded repertoires with fewer than 30,000 or more than 120,000 public chains, plus five with anomalous nucleotide sharing. In TCRdb, the immuneACCESS table is reduced to in-frame sequences with V and J assigned. These tables do not hold every clone; where another copy was compared, an unresolved V gene accounts for under half, and the others remain unexplained. Clone size and the V and J calls come from that table; the DNA yielded D and trimming. This sample gives approximately 190,000 clones in total; more than 80% of them show up just once. About 2.6% of the sample lies in the top ten.

Turning to this clone: Its antigen remains unidentified. No clone much larger than this one lies a single base away; base qualities are absent.

The cohort comprised fewer than 750 healthy bone marrow donors. At the time of sampling, every cohort member was nominally healthy, though immune exposures that went unrecorded were likely present. The donor tested CMV seropositive and was one of the 289 seropositive cohort members. Each donor provided a peripheral blood sample, and peripheral blood mononuclear cells were used for TCR beta sequencing. Genomic DNA was extracted from the blood cell samples with the Qiagen DNeasy Blood Extraction Kit. CDR1 and CDR2 are read off the germline V gene (reference sequence) as LNHNV and YYDKDF. Here V drops 0 bases and J drops 7 bases, and the junction holds 6 bases not matched to any gene. Inclusive of the bounding cysteine and phenylalanine, the CDR3 is 14 residues long. The sequence is cut down to CDR3 DNA, 42 bases in frame from base 1.

Sequencing input: PBMCs. The receptor comes from a woman between 45 and 60 years old in good health and CMV-seropositive. The sequence is built from TRBV15 and TRBJ2-7, with 7 bases aligning to TRBD2. This receptor carries the CDR3 CATSRDHERGEQYF. At the DNA level, the sequence is TGTGCCACCAGCAGAGATCATGAGCGGGGTGAGCAGTACTTC. With all but the CDR3 taken from the reference TRBV15 and TRBJ2-7 genes, the full variable domain is: DAMVIQNPRYQVTQFGKPVTLSCSQTLNHNVMYWYQQKSSQAPKLLFHYYDKDFNNEADTPDNFQSRRPNTSFCFLDIRSPGLGDTAMYLCATSRDHERGEQYFGPGTRLTVT.